This TCR beta chain was identified in a study of long-term antiretroviral therapy in people with HIV. General study findings and limits: ART-treated samples gained diversity yet remained below transplant donor controls. HIV repertoires spanned narrower CDR3 length ranges than controls.

About this clone: Its antigen is not identified.

CDR3 size: 13 residues. V dropped 0 bases and J dropped 6 bases, with 6 bases sitting between them. Germline assignment: CDR1 SGHRS and CDR2 YFSETQ. They ran version v3.0 of the immunoSEQ assay at survey level. Sequencing had a target that covered 40,000-50,000 T-cell genomes per sample. This table comes from immunoSEQ multiplex PCR, and its TCRdb copy is limited to in-frame clones, with some not included. The table records approximately 21,000 clones, around nine tenths of them present only once. Per donor, at least one pre-ART and at least two post-ART PBMC samples were obtained. The gene calls are TRBV5-1 and TRBJ2-2; the D gene could be TRBD1 or TRBD2 (5 bases each). The input for sequencing was unsorted PBMCs, taken about 4.5 years before starting antiretroviral therapy. The sequence derives from a woman younger than 45 with HIV. CDR3 in amino acids: CASSLVGAGELFF. CDR3 coding DNA: TGCGCCAGCAGCTTGGTGGGGGCCGGGGAGCTGTTTTTT.